This T cell receptor beta chain was documented in a study of shared clonotypes between healthy human individuals. The study, taken as a whole, reports: Few donors limited the genetic and exposure-history diversity represented.

Only Caucasian adults living in Nashville, Tennessee served as donors. Concerning this clone itself: Its specificity is not known. In this CDR3 the conserved last residue, phenylalanine or tryptophan, is missing, so a read error is likely.

This CDR3 has 16 residues. Germline-derived CDR1 and CDR2 are MNHEY and SVGAGI. Trimming removed 3 bases at V and 1 base at J, with 15 bases between. Unsorted PBMC contributed approximately 270 ng DNA, roughly 30,000 T cell genomes, to each replicate PCR. Ten immunoSEQ deep assay plates served to sequence unsorted PBMC DNA. Measured with immunoSEQ multiplex PCR; TCRdb has only the in-frame clones, and not every one. The sample includes approximately 470,000 clones, 60% to 80% of them seen just once. V usage is TRBV6-5 and J usage is TRBJ1-1; weak D call: TRBD1 (5 bases). Source material: PBMCs. This sequence originates from a woman in her thirties or forties in good health. Some clones in this sample may be carry-over from other donors' samples. The CDR3 region is CASSYTLGGQNTEAFL. CDR3 coding DNA: TGTGCCAGCAGTTATACCCTCGGAGGACAGAACACTGAAGCTTTCCTT.